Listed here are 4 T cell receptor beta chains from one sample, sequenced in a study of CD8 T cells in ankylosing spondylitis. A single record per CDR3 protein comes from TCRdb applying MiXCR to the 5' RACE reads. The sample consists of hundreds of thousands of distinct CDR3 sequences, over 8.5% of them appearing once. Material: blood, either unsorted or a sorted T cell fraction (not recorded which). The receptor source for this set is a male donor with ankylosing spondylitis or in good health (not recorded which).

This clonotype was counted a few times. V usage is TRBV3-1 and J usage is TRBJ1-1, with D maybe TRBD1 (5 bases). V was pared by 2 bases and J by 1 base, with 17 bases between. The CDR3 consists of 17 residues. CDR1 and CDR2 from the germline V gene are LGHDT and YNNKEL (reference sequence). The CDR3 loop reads CASSQRPRGGGNTEAFF. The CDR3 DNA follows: TGTGCCAGCAGCCAACGTCCGCGCGGTGGGGGGAACACTGAAGCTTTCTTT.

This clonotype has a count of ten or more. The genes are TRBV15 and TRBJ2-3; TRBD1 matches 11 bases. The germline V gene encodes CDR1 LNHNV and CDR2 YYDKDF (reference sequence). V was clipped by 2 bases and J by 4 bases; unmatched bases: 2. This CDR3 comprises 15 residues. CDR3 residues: CATSRRDRGADTQYF. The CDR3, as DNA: TGTGCCACCAGCAGACGGGACAGGGGGGCAGATACGCAGTATTTT.

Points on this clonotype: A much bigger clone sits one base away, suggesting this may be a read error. The CDR3 loop is CSASVEGFYVYTF. CDR3 coding DNA: TGCAGTGCTAGTGTTGAAGGGTTCTATGTCTACACCTTC. V usage is TRBV20-1 and J usage is TRBJ1-2; D not certain. This CDR3 has 13 amino acids. CDR1 and CDR2 (germline): DFQATT, SNEGSKA (reference sequence).

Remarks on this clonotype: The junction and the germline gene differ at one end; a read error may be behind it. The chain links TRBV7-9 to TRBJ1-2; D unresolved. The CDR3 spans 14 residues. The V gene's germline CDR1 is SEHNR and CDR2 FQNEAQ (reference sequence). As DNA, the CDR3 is TGTGCCAGCAGCCAACAAGGACGGCACTATGGCTACCCCTTC. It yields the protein CASSQQGRHYGYPF.